The clone carrying this TCR beta chain occurred many times. No antigen is known for it. These data come from a study of CD8+ T cells in alopecia areata. General study findings and limits: Whereas mice showed it more clearly, TCR sharing across patients was murkier, possibly because of HLA. It was lesional scalp, especially alopecia totalis/universalis, that showed higher clonality than normal scalp.

Extracted RNA was reverse transcribed into cDNA, the sequencing template. Assay: immunoSEQ multiplex PCR; the TCRdb copy retains only in-frame clones and omits some. The sample includes 65,000 to 100,000 clones, just over 50% of them seen just once. Individuals with alopecia areata gave both lesional scalp punch biopsies and peripheral blood for collection. Sorting separated CD4+ and CD8+ T cells out of PBMCs. The sequence was collected from a human donor with alopecia areata. Sequenced input: NKG2D-high CD8+ T cells sorted from blood.

In nucleotides, the CDR3 is TGCAGCGTCGTATGGACTAGCGGACAGTTCTTC. This translates into CSVVWTSGQFF. The chain has TRBV29-1 and TRBJ2-1; TRBD2 aligns across 10 bases. J gave up 13 bases and V 6 bases, and 6 bases lay outside the gene matches. The CDR3 length is 11 residues. Per germline, CDR1 SQVTM and CDR2 ANQGSEA.